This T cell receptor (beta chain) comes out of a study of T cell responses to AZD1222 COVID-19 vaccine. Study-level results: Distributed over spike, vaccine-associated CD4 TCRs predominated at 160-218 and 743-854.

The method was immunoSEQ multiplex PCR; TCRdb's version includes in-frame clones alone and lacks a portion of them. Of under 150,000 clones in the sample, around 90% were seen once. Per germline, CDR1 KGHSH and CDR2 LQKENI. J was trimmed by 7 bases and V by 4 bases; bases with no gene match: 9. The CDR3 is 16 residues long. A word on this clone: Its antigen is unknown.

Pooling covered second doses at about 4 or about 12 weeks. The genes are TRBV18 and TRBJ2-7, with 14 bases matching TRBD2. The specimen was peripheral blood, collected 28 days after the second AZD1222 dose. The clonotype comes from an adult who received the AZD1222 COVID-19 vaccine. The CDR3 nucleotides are TGTGCCAGCTCACAGACTAGCGGGAGGGCCACTCCGGAGCAGTACTTC. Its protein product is CASSQTSGRATPEQYF.